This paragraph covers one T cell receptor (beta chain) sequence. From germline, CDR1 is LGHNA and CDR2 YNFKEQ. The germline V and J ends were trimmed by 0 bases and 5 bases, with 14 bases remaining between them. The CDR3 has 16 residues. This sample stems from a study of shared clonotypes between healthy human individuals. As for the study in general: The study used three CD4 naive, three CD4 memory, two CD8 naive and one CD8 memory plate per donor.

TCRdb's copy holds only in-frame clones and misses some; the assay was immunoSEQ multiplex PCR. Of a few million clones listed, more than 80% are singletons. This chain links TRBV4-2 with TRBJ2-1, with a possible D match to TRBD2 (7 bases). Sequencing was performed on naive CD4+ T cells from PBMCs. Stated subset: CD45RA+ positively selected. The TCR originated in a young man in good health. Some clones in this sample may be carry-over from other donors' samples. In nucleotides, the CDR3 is TGTGCCAGCAGCCAAGATCCTAGGGGGGGCCACAATGAGCAGTTCTTC. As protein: CASSQDPRGGHNEQFF.